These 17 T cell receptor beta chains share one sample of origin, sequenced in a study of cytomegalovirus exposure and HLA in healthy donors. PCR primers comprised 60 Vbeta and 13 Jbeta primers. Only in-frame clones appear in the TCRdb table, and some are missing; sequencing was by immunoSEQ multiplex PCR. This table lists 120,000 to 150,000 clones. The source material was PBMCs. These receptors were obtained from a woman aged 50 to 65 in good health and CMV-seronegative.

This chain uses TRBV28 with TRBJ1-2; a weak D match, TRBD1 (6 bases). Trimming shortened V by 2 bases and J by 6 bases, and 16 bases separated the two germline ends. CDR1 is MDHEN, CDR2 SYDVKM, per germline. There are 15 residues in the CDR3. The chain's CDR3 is CASSLSIGTRNGYTF. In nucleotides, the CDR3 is TGTGCCAGCAGTTTAAGCATCGGGACAAGGAATGGCTACACCTTC.

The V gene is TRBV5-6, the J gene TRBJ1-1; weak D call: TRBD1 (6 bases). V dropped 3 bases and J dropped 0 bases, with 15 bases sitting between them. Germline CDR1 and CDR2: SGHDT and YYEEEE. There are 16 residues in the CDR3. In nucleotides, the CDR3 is TGTGCCAGCAGCTCCTCTCGTGACAGGATGAACACTGAAGCTTTCTTT. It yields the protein CASSSSRDRMNTEAFF.

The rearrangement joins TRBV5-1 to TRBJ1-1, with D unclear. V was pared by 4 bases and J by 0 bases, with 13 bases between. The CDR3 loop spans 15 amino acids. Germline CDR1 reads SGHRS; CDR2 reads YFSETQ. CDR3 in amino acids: CASSQFGELNTEAFF. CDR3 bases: TGCGCCAGCAGCCAATTTGGGGAGCTGAACACTGAAGCTTTCTTT.

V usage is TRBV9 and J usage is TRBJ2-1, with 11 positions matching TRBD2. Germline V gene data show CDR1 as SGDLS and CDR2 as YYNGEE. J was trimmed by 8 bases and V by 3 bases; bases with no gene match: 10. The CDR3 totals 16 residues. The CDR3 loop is CASSGSSGRADDEQFF. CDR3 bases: TGTGCCAGCAGCGGTAGTAGCGGGAGGGCAGACGATGAGCAGTTCTTC.

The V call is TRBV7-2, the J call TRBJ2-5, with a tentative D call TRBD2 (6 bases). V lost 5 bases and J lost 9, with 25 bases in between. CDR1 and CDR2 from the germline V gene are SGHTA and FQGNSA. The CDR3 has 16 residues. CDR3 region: CASSVGAGAGLGAQYF. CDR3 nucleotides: TGTGCCAGCAGCGTGGGTGCCGGGGCGGGGTTGGGGGCCCAGTACTTC.

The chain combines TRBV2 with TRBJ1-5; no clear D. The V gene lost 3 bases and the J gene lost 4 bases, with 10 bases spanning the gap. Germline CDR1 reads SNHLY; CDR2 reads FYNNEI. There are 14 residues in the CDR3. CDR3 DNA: TGTGCCAGCAGTGACAGGACTTCTAATCAGCCCCAGCATTTT. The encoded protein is CASSDRTSNQPQHF.

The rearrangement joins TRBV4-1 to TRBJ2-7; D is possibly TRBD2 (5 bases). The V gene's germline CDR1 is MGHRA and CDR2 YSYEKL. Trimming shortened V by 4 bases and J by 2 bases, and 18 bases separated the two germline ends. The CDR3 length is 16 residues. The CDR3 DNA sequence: TGCGCCAGCAGCCCCGCGGGTGTAGCGACGGCCTACGAGCAGTACTTC. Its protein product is CASSPAGVATAYEQYF.

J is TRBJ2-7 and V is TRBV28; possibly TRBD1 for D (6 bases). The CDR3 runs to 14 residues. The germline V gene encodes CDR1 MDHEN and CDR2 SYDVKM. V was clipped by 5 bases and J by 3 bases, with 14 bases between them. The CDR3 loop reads CASSISGDVYEQYF. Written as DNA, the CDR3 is TGTGCCAGCAGTATATCAGGGGATGTCTACGAGCAGTACTTC. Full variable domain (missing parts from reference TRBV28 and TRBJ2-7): DVKVTQSSRYLVKRTGEKVFLECVQDMDHENMFWYRQDPGLGLRLIYFSYDVKMKEKGDIPEGYSVSREKKERFSLILESASTNQTSMYLCASSISGDVYEQYFGPGTRLTVT.

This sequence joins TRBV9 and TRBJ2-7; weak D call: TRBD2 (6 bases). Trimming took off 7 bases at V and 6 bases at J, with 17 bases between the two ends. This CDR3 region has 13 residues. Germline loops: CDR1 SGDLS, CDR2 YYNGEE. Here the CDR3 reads CASELREGGEQYF. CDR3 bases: TGTGCCAGCGAGTTGCGGGAAGGTGGCGAGCAGTACTTC.

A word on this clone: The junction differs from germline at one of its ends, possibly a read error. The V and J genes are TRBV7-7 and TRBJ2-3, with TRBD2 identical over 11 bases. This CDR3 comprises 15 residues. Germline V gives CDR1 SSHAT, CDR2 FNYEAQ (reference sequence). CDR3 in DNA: TGTGCTAGCAGCTTAACTAGCGGGGGTAGAGATACGCAGTATTTT. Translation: CASSLTSGGRDTQYF.

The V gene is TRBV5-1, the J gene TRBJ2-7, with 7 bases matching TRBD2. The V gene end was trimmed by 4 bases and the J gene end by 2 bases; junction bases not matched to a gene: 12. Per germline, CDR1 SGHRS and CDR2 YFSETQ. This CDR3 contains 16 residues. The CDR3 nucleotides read TGCGCCAGCAGCCCCGTAGTGAGAAGCGGGACCTACGAGCAGTACTTC. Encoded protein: CASSPVVRSGTYEQYF.

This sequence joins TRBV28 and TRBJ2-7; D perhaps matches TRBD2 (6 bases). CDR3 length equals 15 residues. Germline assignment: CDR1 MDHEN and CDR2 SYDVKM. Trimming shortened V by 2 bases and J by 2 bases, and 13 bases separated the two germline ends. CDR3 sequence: CASSLGGTLAYEQYF. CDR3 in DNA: TGTGCCAGCAGTTTAGGAGGGACCCTAGCCTACGAGCAGTACTTC.

CDR3 sequence: CASSLELAGAYEQYF. The CDR3 DNA sequence: TGTGCCAGCAGCTTGGAACTAGCGGGGGCCTACGAGCAGTACTTC. The chain links TRBV5-4 to TRBJ2-7; 11 bases align to TRBD2. V was clipped by 0 bases and J by 2 bases; unmatched bases: 1. This CDR3 has 15 amino acids. Germline V gene lookup returns CDR1 SGHNT and CDR2 YYREEE (reference sequence).

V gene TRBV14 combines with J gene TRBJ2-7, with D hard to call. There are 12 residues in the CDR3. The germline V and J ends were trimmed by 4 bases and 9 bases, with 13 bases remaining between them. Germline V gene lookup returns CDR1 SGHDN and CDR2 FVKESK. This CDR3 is CASSPRRGVQYF. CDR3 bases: TGTGCCAGCAGCCCGCGCCGAGGTGTGCAGTACTTC.

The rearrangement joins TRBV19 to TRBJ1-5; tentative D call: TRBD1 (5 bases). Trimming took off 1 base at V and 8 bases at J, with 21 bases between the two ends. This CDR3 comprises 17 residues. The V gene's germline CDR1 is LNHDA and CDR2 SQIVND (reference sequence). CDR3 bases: TGTGCCAGTAGTATAGCCTTAGGAGGGCCTGGGGGAAAGCCCCAGCATTTT. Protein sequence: CASSIALGGPGGKPQHF.

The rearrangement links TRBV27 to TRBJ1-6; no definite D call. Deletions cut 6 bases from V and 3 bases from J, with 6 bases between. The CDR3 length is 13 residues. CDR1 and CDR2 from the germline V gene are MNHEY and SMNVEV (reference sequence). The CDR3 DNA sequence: TGTGCCAGCAGGCGTGACTATAATTCACCCCTCCACTTT. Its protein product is CASRRDYNSPLHF.

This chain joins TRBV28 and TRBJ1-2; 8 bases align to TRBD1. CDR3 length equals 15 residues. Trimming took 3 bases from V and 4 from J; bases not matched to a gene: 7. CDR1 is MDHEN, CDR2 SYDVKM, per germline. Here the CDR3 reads CASSLTGAIIYGYTF. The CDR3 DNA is TGTGCCAGCAGTTTGACAGGGGCGATAATCTATGGCTACACCTTC.